This passage covers 29 T cell receptor beta chains from one sample sequenced in a study of cytomegalovirus exposure and HLA in healthy donors. Primers included in the PCR were 60 Vbeta and 13 Jbeta primers. TCRdb's copy holds only in-frame clones and misses some; the assay was immunoSEQ multiplex PCR. The table shows about 120,000 clones, with 81% occurring only once. The specimen sequenced was PBMCs. The receptors originated from a woman aged 40 to 55 in good health and CMV-seronegative.

The CDR3 nucleotides are TGCGCCAGCAGCTTGGTAGTTCTGACAGGCAGCTCCTACAATGAGCAGTTCTTC. Translated, it gives CASSLVVLTGSSYNEQFF. The V and J genes are TRBV5-1 and TRBJ2-1; D possibly corresponds to TRBD1 (6 bases). The V end lost 0 bases, the J end lost 0 bases, and 16 bases lay between the germline ends. The CDR3 loop spans 18 amino acids. The germline CDR1 and CDR2 sequences are SGHRS and YFSETQ.

This chain links TRBV29-1 with TRBJ1-1, with 7 bases identical to TRBD1. There are 13 residues in the CDR3. The junction had 5 bases not matched to a gene; V was cut back by 7 bases and J by 0 bases. CDR1 is SQVTM and CDR2 is ANQGSEA in the germline V gene. CDR3 region: CSASGTVNTEAFF. CDR3 coding DNA: TGCAGCGCATCCGGGACAGTGAACACTGAAGCTTTCTTT.

The table lists this clone with a count of one. The J gene is TRBJ2-3, the V gene TRBV6-4, with TRBD1 as a possible D gene (5 bases). V gave up 5 bases and J gave up 2 bases, with 11 bases separating them. The germline V gene encodes CDR1 MRHNA and CDR2 SNTAGT. This CDR3 has 14 amino acids. CDR3 protein: CASSRQGYTDTQYF. CDR3 sequence (DNA): TGTGCCAGCAGTCGGCAGGGTTACACAGATACGCAGTATTTT.

The V call is TRBV27, the J call TRBJ1-4, with D perhaps TRBD1 (6 bases). The V end lost 5 bases, the J end lost 6 bases, and 13 bases lay between the germline ends. CDR3 length: 14 residues. CDR1 and CDR2 from the germline V gene are MNHEY and SMNVEV (reference sequence). The CDR3 loop is CASSLYRADEKLFF. The CDR3 nucleotides are TGTGCCAGCAGTCTCTACAGGGCAGATGAAAAACTGTTTTTT.

This clone was detected a few times. This rearrangement joins TRBV28 to TRBJ1-1; tentatively, D is TRBD1 (5 bases). The CDR3 has 13 residues. Per the germline V gene, CDR1 is MDHEN and CDR2 is SYDVKM. The germline V and J ends were trimmed by 3 bases and 12 bases, with 17 bases remaining between them. The CDR3: CASSFFSGGIPFF. CDR3 sequence (DNA): TGTGCCAGCAGTTTCTTTTCTGGGGGGATACCTTTCTTT. The whole variable domain, remainder taken from reference TRBV28 and TRBJ1-1, is DVKVTQSSRYLVKRTGEKVFLECVQDMDHENMFWYRQDPGLGLRLIYFSYDVKMKEKGDIPEGYSVSREKKERFSLILESASTNQTSMYLCASSFFSGGIPFFGQGTRLTVV.

The chain employs TRBV4-2 and TRBJ1-1; D remains unclear. CDR1 is LGHNA and CDR2 is YNFKEQ in the germline V gene. This CDR3 comprises 15 residues. V lost 0 bases, J lost 1 base, and 9 bases lay in between. The CDR3 DNA reads TGTGCCAGCAGCCAAGAACCGGGAAAGAACACTGAAGCTTTCTTT. Its protein product is CASSQEPGKNTEAFF.

With regard to this clone: Other nucleotide sequences in the sample specify the same CDR3. The chain combines TRBV5-1 with TRBJ2-1, with D tentatively TRBD2 (6 bases). V was clipped by 3 bases and J by 1 base, with 17 bases between them. Looked up from germline, CDR1 is SGHRS and CDR2 is YFSETQ. The CDR3 length is 17 residues. CDR3 DNA: TGCGCCAGCAGCTCGGGATATAGCGGCAGTTCCTACAATGAGCAGTTCTTC. It specifies CASSSGYSGSSYNEQFF.

A single count supports this clone. Here the CDR3 DNA reads TGTGCCAGCTCCATTAACGAGAGAGATACGCAGTATTTT. As protein: CASSINERDTQYF. The chain uses TRBV18 and TRBJ2-3, with D unresolved. The germline gives CDR1 KGHSH, CDR2 LQKENI. The CDR3 runs to 13 residues. Trimming left V 6 bases short and J 5 bases short, with 12 bases between.

This chain connects TRBV29-1 to TRBJ2-1; 10 bases are a match to TRBD2. The germline V gene has CDR1 SQVTM and CDR2 ANQGSEA. CDR3 size: 14 residues. The J segment lost 3 bases and the V segment lost 6 bases, leaving 5 bases of the junction unmatched. CDR3 nucleotide sequence: TGCAGCGTCCTGGGACTAGCGTTCTACAATGAGCAGTTCTTC. Translation: CSVLGLAFYNEQFF.

This clone was seen a handful of times. V and J are TRBV5-6 and TRBJ1-5; D not certain. CDR1 and CDR2 (germline): SGHDT, YYEEEE. V lost 2 bases and J 3 bases, leaving 3 bases between the germline ends. The CDR3 runs to 12 residues. The CDR3 sequence: CASSLYNQPQHF. DNA for the CDR3: TGTGCCAGCAGCTTATACAATCAGCCCCAGCATTTT.

The rearrangement joins TRBV18 to TRBJ1-1; D ambiguous. The CDR3 contains 16 residues. Germline V lookup: CDR1 KGHSH, CDR2 LQKENI. V lost 3 bases, J lost 0 bases, and 14 bases lay in between. The CDR3 sequence is CASSPSTGSMNTEAFF. The CDR3 nucleotides read TGTGCCAGCTCACCTAGTACCGGGTCTATGAACACTGAAGCTTTCTTT. The whole variable domain, filled in from reference TRBV18 and TRBJ1-1, reads NAGVMQNPRHLVRRRGQEARLRCSPMKGHSHVYWYRQLPEEGLKFMVYLQKENIIDESGMPKERFSAEFPKEGPSILRIQQVVRGDSAAYFCASSPSTGSMNTEAFFGQGTRLTVV.

The V gene is TRBV5-1, the J gene TRBJ2-5, with a tentative D call TRBD1 (5 bases). Germline CDR1 SGHRS, CDR2 YFSETQ. There are 13 residues in the CDR3. The germline V and J ends were trimmed by 8 bases and 2 bases, with 13 bases remaining between them. The CDR3 loop reads CASYQGRQETQYF. The CDR3 coding sequence is TGCGCCAGTTACCAGGGTAGGCAAGAGACCCAGTACTTC.

J is TRBJ2-1 and V is TRBV28; TRBD2 aligns across 13 bases. The V gene's germline CDR1 is MDHEN and CDR2 SYDVKM. This CDR3 is built from 17 residues. With V trimmed by 6 bases and J by 1 base, 6 bases remained unmatched. The CDR3 spells CASSGLAGVSSYNEQFF. As DNA, the CDR3 is TGTGCCAGCAGCGGACTAGCGGGAGTAAGTTCCTACAATGAGCAGTTCTTC.

V gene TRBV7-9 combines with J gene TRBJ1-4; 7 bases are a match to TRBD1. CDR1 is SEHNR, CDR2 FQNEAQ, per germline (reference sequence). This CDR3 spans 15 amino acids. V shed 5 bases, J shed 8 bases, and the junction held 11 bases outside the gene matches. The CDR3 is CASSPGTVNAEKLFF. DNA of the CDR3: TGTGCCAGCAGCCCCGGGACAGTCAACGCCGAAAAACTGTTTTTT.

CDR3 sequence reads: CASSPGLAAPEGELFF. The DNA of the CDR3 is TGCGCCAGCAGTCCGGGACTAGCGGCCCCTGAAGGGGAGCTGTTTTTT. The chain recombines TRBV10-1 with TRBJ2-2, with TRBD2 matching 11 bases. The CDR3 is 16 residues long. CDR1 is WNHNN and CDR2 is SYGVQD in the germline V gene (reference sequence). V gave up 5 bases and J gave up 8 bases; unmatched junction bases: 10.

This chain links TRBV18 with TRBJ1-1; tentatively, D is TRBD1 (5 bases). The CDR3 contains 14 residues. The ends were cut back, 3 bases at V and 0 bases at J, with 8 bases in the middle. Germline-derived CDR1 and CDR2 are KGHSH and LQKENI. CDR3 in DNA: TGTGCCAGCTCACCGCAGGGTGTGAACACTGAAGCTTTCTTT. This encodes CASSPQGVNTEAFF.

The rearrangement links TRBV11-2 to TRBJ2-3, with 7 bases that match TRBD1. The CDR3 runs to 13 residues. CDR1 and CDR2 from the germline V gene are SGHAT and FQNNGV. Trimming cost V 5 bases and J 5 bases; bases outside gene matches: 4. This CDR3 reads CASSTTGEDTQYF. CDR3 nucleotide sequence: TGTGCCAGCAGCACCACAGGGGAAGATACGCAGTATTTT.

The CDR3 nucleotides are TGTGCCAGCAGCCTATCCGGGACAGGGGTTGGAGAGACCCAGTACTTC. It specifies CASSLSGTGVGETQYF. The rearrangement uses TRBV11-3 and TRBJ2-5; 10 bases map to TRBD1. CDR3 length: 16 amino acids. Germline assignment: CDR1 SGHNT and CDR2 YENEEA. The trim removed 5 bases at V and 4 bases at J, leaving 10 bases unmatched.

The V and J genes are TRBV29-1 and TRBJ1-2; D might be TRBD1 (6 bases). Germline V gene sequence: CDR1 SQVTM, CDR2 ANQGSEA. Trimming took off 2 bases at V and 4 bases at J, with 14 bases between the two ends. The CDR3 contains 14 residues. The CDR3 sequence is CSVERETGPYGYTF. The CDR3 DNA reads TGCAGCGTTGAAAGGGAAACAGGGCCCTATGGCTACACCTTC.

V and J are TRBV9 and TRBJ2-7, with 10 positions matching TRBD2. This CDR3 has 14 residues. Losses at the gene ends were 4 bases for V and 4 bases for J; bases not matched to a gene: 5. In germline, CDR1 is SGDLS, CDR2 YYNGEE. The CDR3 DNA is TGTGCCAGCAGCCGGACTAGCGGACCGTACGAGCAGTACTTC. This codes for CASSRTSGPYEQYF. Drawing the rest from reference TRBV9 and TRBJ2-7, the complete variable domain is DSGVTQTPKHLITATGQRVTLRCSPRSGDLSVYWYQQSLDQGLQFLIQYYNGEERAKGNILERFSAQQFPDLHSELNLSSLELGDSALYFCASSRTSGPYEQYFGPGTRLTVT.

This chain uses TRBV11-1 with TRBJ2-3; 10 nucleotides line up with TRBD2. Trimming cost V 2 bases and J 6 bases; bases outside gene matches: 14. This CDR3 contains 18 residues. Germline-derived CDR1 and CDR2 are SGHAT and FQDESV (reference sequence). The CDR3 sequence is CASSLWSFTSGAPDTQYF. CDR3 DNA: TGTGCCAGCAGCTTATGGTCCTTTACTAGCGGGGCGCCGGATACGCAGTATTTT.

This chain links TRBV28 with TRBJ2-7; weak D call: TRBD2 (7 bases). V lost 2 bases, J lost 3 bases, and 17 bases lay in between. CDR1 and CDR2 from the germline V gene are MDHEN and SYDVKM. This CDR3 is 16 amino acids long. In DNA, the CDR3 is TGTGCCAGCAGTTTAGGGGGGGGCGAAGAAAACTACGAGCAGTACTTC. It translates to CASSLGGGEENYEQYF.

The J gene is TRBJ2-2, the V gene TRBV18; TRBD1 aligns across 7 bases. V lost 3 bases and J lost 4; bases outside the gene matches: 11. The germline gives CDR1 KGHSH, CDR2 LQKENI. This CDR3 comprises 17 residues. As DNA, the CDR3 is TGTGCCAGCTCACCGCCAACAGGGGCCCTAGGCACCGGGGAGCTGTTTTTT. Protein sequence: CASSPPTGALGTGELFF. Using reference TRBV18 and TRBJ2-2 for the parts outside the CDR3, the full variable domain is NAGVMQNPRHLVRRRGQEARLRCSPMKGHSHVYWYRQLPEEGLKFMVYLQKENIIDESGMPKERFSAEFPKEGPSILRIQQVVRGDSAAYFCASSPPTGALGTGELFFGEGSRLTVL.

The V and J genes are TRBV4-2 and TRBJ2-3; D possibly corresponds to TRBD1 (5 bases). Germline V lookup: CDR1 LGHNA, CDR2 YNFKEQ. The CDR3 sequence is 16 residues long. V lost 1 base and J lost 1, with 12 bases in between. The CDR3 DNA reads as TGTGCCAGCAGCCAAGTAGCACAGGCGGGCACAGATACGCAGTATTTT. Its protein product is CASSQVAQAGTDTQYF.

V gene TRBV6-5 combines with J gene TRBJ1-6; TRBD1 might be the D (5 bases). Germline V CDR1 and CDR2: MNHEY, SVGAGI. The CDR3 has 15 amino acids. V was clipped by 5 bases and J by 9 bases, with 17 bases between them. The CDR3 nucleotides read TGTGCCAGCAGTCGGGACCCGCTCGGGGGTTCACCCCTCCACTTT. Its translation: CASSRDPLGGSPLHF.

The chain joins TRBV4-1 to TRBJ1-2; possible D gene TRBD1, 5 bases. Between the trimmed V and J ends, which lost 2 bases and 4 bases, there was a span of 17 bases. CDR3 length: 16 residues. From germline, CDR1 is MGHRA and CDR2 YSYEKL. CDR3 sequence reads: CASSQMAAGMGYGYTF. Written as DNA, the CDR3 is TGCGCCAGCAGCCAAATGGCGGCAGGGATGGGCTATGGCTACACCTTC.

The chain combines TRBV2 with TRBJ1-5; TRBD1 might be the D (5 bases). The CDR3 length is 16 residues. Trimming stripped 6 bases from V and 0 bases from J, with 15 bases between. CDR1 is SNHLY and CDR2 is FYNNEI in the germline V gene. CDR3 DNA: TGTGCCAGCAGAGATCTACAGGCGAATAGCAATCAGCCCCAGCATTTT. Amino acids: CASRDLQANSNQPQHF.

The chain has TRBV5-1 and TRBJ1-3; a weak D match, TRBD1 (6 bases). Between the trimmed V and J ends, which lost 3 bases and 0 bases, there was a span of 16 bases. CDR3 size: 17 residues. Germline V gives CDR1 SGHRS, CDR2 YFSETQ. The CDR3 DNA sequence: TGCGCCAGCAGCTCGAATAGTAGGGACACCTCTGGAAACACCATATATTTT. It specifies CASSSNSRDTSGNTIYF.

V is TRBV18 and J is TRBJ1-1, with TRBD1 identical over 7 bases. Germline V gene data show CDR1 as KGHSH and CDR2 as LQKENI. V lost 5 bases, J lost 3 bases, and 3 bases stayed unmatched. This CDR3 region has 13 residues. The CDR3 spells CASSTTGDTEAFF. The CDR3 DNA follows: TGTGCCAGCTCAACTACAGGGGACACTGAAGCTTTCTTT. Full variable domain (outside the CDR3, taken from reference TRBV18 and TRBJ1-1): NAGVMQNPRHLVRRRGQEARLRCSPMKGHSHVYWYRQLPEEGLKFMVYLQKENIIDESGMPKERFSAEFPKEGPSILRIQQVVRGDSAAYFCASSTTGDTEAFFGQGTRLTVV.